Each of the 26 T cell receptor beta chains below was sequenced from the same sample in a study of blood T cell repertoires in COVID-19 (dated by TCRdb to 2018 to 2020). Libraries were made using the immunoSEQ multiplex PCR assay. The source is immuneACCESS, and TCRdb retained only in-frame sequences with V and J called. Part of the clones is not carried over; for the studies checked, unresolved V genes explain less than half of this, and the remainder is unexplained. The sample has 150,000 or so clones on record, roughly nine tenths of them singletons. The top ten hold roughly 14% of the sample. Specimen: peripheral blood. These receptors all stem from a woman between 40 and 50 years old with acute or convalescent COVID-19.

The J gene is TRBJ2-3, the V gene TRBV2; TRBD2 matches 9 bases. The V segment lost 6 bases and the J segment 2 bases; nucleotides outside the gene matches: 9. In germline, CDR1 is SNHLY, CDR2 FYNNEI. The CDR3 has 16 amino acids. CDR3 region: CASRRSSGVPTDTQYF. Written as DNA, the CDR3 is TGTGCCAGCAGGCGCTCTAGCGGGGTACCCACAGATACGCAGTATTTT.

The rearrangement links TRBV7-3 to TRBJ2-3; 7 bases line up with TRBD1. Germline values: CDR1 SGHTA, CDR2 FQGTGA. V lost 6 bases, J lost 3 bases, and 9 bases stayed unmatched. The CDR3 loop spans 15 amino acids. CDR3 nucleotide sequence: TGTGCCAGCAGATTCAGACAGGGTACGACAGATACGCAGTATTTT. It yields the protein CASRFRQGTTDTQYF. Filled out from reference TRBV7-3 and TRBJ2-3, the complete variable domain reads GAGVSQTPSNKVTEKGKYVELRCDPISGHTALYWYRQSLGQGPEFLIYFQGTGAADDSGLPNDRFFAVRPEGSVSTLKIQRTERGDSAVYLCASRFRQGTTDTQYFGPGTRLTVL.

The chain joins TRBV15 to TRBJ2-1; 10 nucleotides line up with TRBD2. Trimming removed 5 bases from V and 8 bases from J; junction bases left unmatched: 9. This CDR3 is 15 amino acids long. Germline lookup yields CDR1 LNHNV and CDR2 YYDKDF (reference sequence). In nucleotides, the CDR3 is TGTGCCACCAGCTTAGGACTAGCGGTATTGGATGAGCAGTTCTTC. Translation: CATSLGLAVLDEQFF.

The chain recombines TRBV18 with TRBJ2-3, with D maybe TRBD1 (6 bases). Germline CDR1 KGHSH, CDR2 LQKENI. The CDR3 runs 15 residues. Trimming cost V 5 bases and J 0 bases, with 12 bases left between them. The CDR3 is CASSLRTASTDTQYF. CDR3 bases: TGTGCCAGCTCATTGCGGACAGCTAGCACAGATACGCAGTATTTT.

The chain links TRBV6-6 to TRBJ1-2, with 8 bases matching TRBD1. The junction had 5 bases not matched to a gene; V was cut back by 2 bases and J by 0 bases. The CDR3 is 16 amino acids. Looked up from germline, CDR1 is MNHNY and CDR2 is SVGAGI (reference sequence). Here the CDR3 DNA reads TGTGCCAGCAGTTACCTGGGACAGGACCCTAACTATGGCTACACCTTC. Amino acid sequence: CASSYLGQDPNYGYTF.

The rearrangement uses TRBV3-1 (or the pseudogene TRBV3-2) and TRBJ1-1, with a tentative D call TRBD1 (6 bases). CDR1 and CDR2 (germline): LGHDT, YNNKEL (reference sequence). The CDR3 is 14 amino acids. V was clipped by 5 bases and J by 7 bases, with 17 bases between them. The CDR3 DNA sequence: TGTGCCAGCAGCAAAAAGCCAGGGGTTCGTGAAGCTTTCTTT. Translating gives CASSKKPGVREAFF.

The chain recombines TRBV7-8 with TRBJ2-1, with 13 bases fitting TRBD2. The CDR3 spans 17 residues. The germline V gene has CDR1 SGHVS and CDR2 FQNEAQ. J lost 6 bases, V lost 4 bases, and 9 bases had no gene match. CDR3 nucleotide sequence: TGTGCCAGCAGCTGGGAACTAGCGGGAGGGCCAGGCAATGAGCAGTTCTTC. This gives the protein CASSWELAGGPGNEQFF.

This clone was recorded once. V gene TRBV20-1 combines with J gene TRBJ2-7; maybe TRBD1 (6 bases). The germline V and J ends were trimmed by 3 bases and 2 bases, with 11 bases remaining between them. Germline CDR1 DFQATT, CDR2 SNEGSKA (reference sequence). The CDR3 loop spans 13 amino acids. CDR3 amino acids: CSASKDSTYEQYF. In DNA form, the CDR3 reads TGCAGTGCTAGTAAGGACAGCACCTACGAGCAGTACTTC.

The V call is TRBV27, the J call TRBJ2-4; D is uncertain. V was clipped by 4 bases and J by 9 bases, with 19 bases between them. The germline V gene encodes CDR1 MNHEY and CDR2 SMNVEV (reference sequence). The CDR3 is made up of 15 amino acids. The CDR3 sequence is CASSSTSITASIQYF. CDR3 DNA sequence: TGTGCCAGCAGTTCCACCTCGATAACAGCAAGCATTCAGTACTTC.

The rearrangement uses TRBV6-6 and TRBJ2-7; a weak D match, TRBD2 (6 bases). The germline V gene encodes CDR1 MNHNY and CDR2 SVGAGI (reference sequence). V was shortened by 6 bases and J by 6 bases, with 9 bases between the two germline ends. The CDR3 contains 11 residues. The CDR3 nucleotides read TGTGCCAGCAGGACTAGGGCCGAGCAGTACTTC. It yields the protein CASRTRAEQYF.

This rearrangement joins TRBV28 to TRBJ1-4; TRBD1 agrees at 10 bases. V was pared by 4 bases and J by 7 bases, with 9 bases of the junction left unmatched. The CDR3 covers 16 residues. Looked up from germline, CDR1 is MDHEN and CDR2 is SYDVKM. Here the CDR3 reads CASSWGRGTGAEKLFF. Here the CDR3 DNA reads TGTGCCAGCAGTTGGGGAAGGGGGACAGGGGCTGAAAAACTGTTTTTT.

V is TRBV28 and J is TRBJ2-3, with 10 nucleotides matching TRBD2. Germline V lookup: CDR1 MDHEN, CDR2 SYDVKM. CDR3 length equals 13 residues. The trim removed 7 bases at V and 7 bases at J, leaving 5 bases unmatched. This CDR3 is CASKAGGRNTQYF. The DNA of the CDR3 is TGTGCCAGCAAAGCGGGGGGGCGGAATACGCAGTATTTT.

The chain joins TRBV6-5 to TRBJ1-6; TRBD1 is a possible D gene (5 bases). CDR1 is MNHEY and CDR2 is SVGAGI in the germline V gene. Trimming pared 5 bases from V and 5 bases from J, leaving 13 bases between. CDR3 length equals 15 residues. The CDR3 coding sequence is TGTGCCAGCAGTCCCACGGGGGGAGATAATTCACCCCTCCACTTT. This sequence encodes CASSPTGGDNSPLHF.

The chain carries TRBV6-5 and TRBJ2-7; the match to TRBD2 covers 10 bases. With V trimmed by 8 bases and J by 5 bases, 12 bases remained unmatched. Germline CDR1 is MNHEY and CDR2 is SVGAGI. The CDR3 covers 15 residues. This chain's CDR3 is CASSPSGRAIHEQYF. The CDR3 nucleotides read TGTGCCAGCTCGCCGAGCGGGAGGGCGATCCACGAGCAGTACTTC.

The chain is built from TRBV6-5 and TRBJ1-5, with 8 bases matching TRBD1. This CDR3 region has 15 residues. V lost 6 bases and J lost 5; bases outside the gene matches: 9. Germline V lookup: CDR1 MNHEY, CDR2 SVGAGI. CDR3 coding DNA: TGTGCCAGCAGCCGCGGGACAGGAAAATATCAGCCCCAGCATTTT. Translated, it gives CASSRGTGKYQPQHF.

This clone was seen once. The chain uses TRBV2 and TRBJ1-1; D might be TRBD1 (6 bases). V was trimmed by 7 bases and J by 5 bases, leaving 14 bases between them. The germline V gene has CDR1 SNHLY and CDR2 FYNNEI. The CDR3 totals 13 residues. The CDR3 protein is CASNQQGYTEAFF. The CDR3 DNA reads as TGTGCCAGCAACCAACAGGGATATACTGAAGCTTTCTTT.

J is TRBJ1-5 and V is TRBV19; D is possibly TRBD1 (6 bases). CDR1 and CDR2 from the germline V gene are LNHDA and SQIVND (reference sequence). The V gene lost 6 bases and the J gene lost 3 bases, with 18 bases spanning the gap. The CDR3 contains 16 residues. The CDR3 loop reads CASSWSLGQINQPQHF. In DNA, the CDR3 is TGTGCCAGTAGCTGGTCCCTCGGACAGATCAATCAGCCCCAGCATTTT. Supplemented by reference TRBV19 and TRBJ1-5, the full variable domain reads DGGITQSPKYLFRKEGQNVTLSCEQNLNHDAMYWYRQDPGQGLRLIYYSQIVNDFQKGDIAEGYSVSREKKESFPLTVTSAQKNPTAFYLCASSWSLGQINQPQHFGDGTRLSIL.

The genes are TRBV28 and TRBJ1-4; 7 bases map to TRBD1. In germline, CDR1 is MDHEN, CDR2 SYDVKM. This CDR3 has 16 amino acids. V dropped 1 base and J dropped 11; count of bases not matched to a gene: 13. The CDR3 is CASSLSYGTELRKLFF. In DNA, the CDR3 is TGTGCCAGCAGTTTATCGTACGGGACAGAGCTTCGGAAACTGTTTTTT.

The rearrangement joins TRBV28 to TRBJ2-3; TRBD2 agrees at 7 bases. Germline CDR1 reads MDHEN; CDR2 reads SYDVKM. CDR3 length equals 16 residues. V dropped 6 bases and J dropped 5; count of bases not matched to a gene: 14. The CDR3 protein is CASSRPPSGLEDTQYF. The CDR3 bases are TGTGCCAGCAGCCGCCCCCCTAGCGGCTTGGAAGATACGCAGTATTTT.

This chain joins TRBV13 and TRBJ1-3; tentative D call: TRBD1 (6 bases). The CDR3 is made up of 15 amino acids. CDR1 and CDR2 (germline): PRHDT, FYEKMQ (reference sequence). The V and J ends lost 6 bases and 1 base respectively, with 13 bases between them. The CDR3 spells CASSAQGASGNTIYF. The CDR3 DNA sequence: TGTGCCAGCAGTGCACAGGGTGCTTCTGGAAACACCATATATTTT.

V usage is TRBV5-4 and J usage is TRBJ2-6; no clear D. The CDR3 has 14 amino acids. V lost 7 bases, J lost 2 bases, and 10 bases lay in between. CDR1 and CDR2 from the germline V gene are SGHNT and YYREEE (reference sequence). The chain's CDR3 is CASRDNPGANVLTF. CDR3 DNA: TGTGCCAGCCGAGACAACCCTGGGGCCAACGTCCTGACTTTC.

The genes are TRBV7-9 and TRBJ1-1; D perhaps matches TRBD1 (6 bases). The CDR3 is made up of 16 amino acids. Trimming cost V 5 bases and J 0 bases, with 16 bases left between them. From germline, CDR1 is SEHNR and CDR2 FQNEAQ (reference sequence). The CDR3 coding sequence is TGTGCCAGCAGCCCATGGCAGACAGGCTTGAACACTGAAGCTTTCTTT. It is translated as CASSPWQTGLNTEAFF.

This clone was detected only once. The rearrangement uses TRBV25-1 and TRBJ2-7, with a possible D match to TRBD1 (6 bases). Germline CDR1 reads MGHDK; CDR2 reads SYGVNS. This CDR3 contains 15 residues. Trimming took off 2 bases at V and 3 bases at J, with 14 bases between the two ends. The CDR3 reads CASSEVGSRGYEQYF. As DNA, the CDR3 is TGTGCCAGCAGTGAAGTGGGCAGCAGGGGCTACGAGCAGTACTTC.

DNA of the CDR3: TGTGCCAGCAGCTTAGCCATGGGGGCGGACAATGAGCAGTTCTTC. It encodes CASSLAMGADNEQFF. This chain joins TRBV7-6 and TRBJ2-1; D is perhaps TRBD1 (6 bases). CDR1 and CDR2 (germline): SGHVS, FNYEAQ. CDR3 size: 15 residues. The V end was cut by 0 bases, the J end by 5 bases, with 11 bases between.

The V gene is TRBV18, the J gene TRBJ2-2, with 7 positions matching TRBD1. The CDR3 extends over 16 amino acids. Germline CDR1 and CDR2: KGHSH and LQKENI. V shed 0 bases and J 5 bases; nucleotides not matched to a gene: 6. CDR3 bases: TGTGCCAGCTCACCACCAGGACAGGTGATGACCGGGGAGCTGTTTTTT. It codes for CASSPPGQVMTGELFF. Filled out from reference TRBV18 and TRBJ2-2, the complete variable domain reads NAGVMQNPRHLVRRRGQEARLRCSPMKGHSHVYWYRQLPEEGLKFMVYLQKENIIDESGMPKERFSAEFPKEGPSILRIQQVVRGDSAAYFCASSPPGQVMTGELFFGEGSRLTVL.

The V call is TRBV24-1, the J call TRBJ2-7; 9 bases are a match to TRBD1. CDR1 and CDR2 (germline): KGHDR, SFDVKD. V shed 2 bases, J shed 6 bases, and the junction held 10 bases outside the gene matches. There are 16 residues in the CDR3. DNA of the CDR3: TGTGCCACCAGTGATTCAAAGAGGGGACAGGGTTCCGAGCAGTACTTC. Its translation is CATSDSKRGQGSEQYF.